This T cell receptor (beta chain) was sequenced in a study of cytomegalovirus exposure and HLA in healthy donors. The CDR3 is made up of 15 amino acids. Per germline, CDR1 SNHLY and CDR2 FYNNEI. The ends were cut back, 1 base at V and 8 bases at J, with 15 bases in the middle. This PCR relied on a set of 60 Vbeta primers and 13 Jbeta primers. Sequencing was performed with immunoSEQ multiplex PCR; in TCRdb, only in-frame clones are kept and a portion is missing. The sample has 90,000 to 140,000 clones, about an eighth seen once; the top ten hold 16%. Sample: PBMCs. The clonotype originates from a man in his forties in good health and CMV-seropositive. The V and J genes are TRBV2 and TRBJ1-5; possible D gene TRBD1, 6 bases. CDR3 DNA: TGTGCCAGCAGTGAAGATTATACAGGGACTAAGCCCCAGCATTTT. It specifies CASSEDYTGTKPQHF.